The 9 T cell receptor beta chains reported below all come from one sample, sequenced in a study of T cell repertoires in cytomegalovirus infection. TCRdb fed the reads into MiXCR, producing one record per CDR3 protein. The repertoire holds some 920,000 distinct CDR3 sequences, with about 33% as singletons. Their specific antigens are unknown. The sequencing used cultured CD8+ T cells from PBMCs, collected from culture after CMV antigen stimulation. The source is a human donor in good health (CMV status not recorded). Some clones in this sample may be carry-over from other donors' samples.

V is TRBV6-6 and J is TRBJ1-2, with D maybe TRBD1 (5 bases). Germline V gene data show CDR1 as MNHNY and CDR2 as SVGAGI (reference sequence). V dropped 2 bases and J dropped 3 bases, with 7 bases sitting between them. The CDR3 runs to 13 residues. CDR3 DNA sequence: TGTGCCAGCAGTTACAGGACATACTATGGCTACACCTTC. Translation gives CASSYRTYYGYTF.

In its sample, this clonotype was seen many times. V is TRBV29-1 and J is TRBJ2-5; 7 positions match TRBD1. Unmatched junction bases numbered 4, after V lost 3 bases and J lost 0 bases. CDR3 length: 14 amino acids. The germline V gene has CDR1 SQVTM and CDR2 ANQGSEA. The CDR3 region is CSVEGTVYQETQYF. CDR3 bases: TGCAGCGTTGAGGGGACAGTGTACCAAGAGACCCAGTACTTC.

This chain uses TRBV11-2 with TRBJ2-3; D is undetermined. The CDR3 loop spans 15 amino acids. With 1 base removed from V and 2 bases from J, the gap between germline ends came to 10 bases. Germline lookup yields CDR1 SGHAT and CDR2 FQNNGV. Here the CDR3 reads CASSLGPSLTDTQYF. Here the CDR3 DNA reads TGTGCCAGCAGCTTAGGTCCGTCTCTCACAGATACGCAGTATTTT. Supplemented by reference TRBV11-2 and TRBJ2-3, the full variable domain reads EAGVAQSPRYKIIEKRQSVAFWCNPISGHATLYWYQQILGQGPKLLIQFQNNGVVDDSQLPKDRFSAERLKGVDSTLKIQPAKLEDSAVYLCASSLGPSLTDTQYFGPGTRLTVL.

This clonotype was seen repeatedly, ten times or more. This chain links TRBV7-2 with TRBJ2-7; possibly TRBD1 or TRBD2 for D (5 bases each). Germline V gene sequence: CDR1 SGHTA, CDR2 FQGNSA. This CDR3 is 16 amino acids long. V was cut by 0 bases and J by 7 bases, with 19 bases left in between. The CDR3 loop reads CASSLAGTDLPGEQYV. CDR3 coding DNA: TGTGCCAGCAGCTTAGCTGGGACGGACTTACCGGGGGAGCAGTACGTC.

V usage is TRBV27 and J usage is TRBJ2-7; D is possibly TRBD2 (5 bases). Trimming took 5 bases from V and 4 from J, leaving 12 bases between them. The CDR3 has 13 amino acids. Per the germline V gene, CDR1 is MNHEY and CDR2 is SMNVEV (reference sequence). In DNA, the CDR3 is TGTGCCAGCAGTCGGACTGAGTATTACGAGCAGTACTTC. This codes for CASSRTEYYEQYF.

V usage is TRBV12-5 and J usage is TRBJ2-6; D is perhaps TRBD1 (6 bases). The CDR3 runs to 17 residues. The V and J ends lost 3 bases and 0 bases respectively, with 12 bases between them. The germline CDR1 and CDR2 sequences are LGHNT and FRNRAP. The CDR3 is CASGFVPTGSGANVLTF. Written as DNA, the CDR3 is TGTGCTAGTGGTTTTGTACCGACAGGCTCTGGGGCCAACGTCCTGACTTTC.

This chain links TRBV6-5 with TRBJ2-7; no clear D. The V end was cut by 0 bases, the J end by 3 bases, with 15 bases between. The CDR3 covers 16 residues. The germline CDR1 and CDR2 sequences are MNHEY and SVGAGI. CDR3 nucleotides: TGTGCCAGCAGTTACTCCCGAAGCGCTGGGGACTACGAGCAGTACTTC. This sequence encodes CASSYSRSAGDYEQYF.

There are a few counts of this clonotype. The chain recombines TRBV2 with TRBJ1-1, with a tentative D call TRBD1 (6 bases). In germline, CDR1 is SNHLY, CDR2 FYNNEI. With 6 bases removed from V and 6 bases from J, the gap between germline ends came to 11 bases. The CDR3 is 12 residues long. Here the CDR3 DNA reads TGTGCCAGCAGGCAACAGGGTCCTGAAGCTTTCTTT. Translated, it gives CASRQQGPEAFF. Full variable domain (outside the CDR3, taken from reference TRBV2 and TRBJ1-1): EPEVTQTPSHQVTQMGQEVILRCVPISNHLYFYWYRQILGQKVEFLVSFYNNEISEKSEIFDDQFSVERPDGSNFTLKIRSTKLEDSAMYFCASRQQGPEAFFGQGTRLTVV.

DNA for the CDR3: TGTGCCAGCAGTTCCTCTGAAGGGGCCCCGAACACCGGGGAGCTGTTTTTT. Protein: CASSSSEGAPNTGELFF. This chain links TRBV6-5 with TRBJ2-2; D perhaps matches TRBD1 (5 bases). Germline V gives CDR1 MNHEY, CDR2 SVGAGI. The ends were cut back, 4 bases at V and 0 bases at J, with 15 bases in the middle. The CDR3 runs to 17 residues.